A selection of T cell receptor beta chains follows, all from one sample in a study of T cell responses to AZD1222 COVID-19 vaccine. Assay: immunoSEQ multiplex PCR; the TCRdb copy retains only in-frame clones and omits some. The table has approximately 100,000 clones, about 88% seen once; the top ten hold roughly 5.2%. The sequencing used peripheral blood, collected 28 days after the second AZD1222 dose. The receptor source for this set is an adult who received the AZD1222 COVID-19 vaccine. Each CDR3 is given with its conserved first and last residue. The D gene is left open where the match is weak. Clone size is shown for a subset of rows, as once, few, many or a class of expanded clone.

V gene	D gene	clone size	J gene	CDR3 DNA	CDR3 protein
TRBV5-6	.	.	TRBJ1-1	TGTGCCAGCAGCTCCAGGGCCCGGGGTGAAGCTTTCTTT	CASSSRARGEAFF
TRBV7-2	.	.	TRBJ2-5	TGTGCCAGCAGCTTAGCGCGGTCCGAGACCCAGTACTTC	CASSLARSETQYF
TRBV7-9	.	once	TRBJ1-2	TGTGCCAGCAGCCCTGGGCAGGGTTACTATGGCTACACCTTC	CASSPGQGYYGYTF
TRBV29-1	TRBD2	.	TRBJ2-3	TGCAGCGTTGAAGGCGCTAGCGGGGGAGATACGCAGTATTTT	CSVEGASGGDTQYF
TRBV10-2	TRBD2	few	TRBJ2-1	TGCGCCAGCAGTGAGGAACTAGCGGGGGCTAGAGGGTGGTTCTTC	CASSEELAGARGWFF
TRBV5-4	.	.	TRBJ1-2	TGTGCCAGCAGCTTGGAGGGTGGCTACACCTTC	CASSLEGGYTF
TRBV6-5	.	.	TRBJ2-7	TGTGCCAGCAGCAGTGGGGACATCTCCTACGAGCAGTACTTC	CASSSGDISYEQYF
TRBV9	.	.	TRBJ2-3	TGTGCCAGCAGCGTAGGCGGGTTCACAGATACGCAGTATTTT	CASSVGGFTDTQYF
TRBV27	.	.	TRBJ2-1	TGTGCCAGCAGCCAACAACGGATCTACAATGAGCAGTTCTTC	CASSQQRIYNEQFF
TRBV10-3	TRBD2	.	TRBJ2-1	TGTGCCATCAGTGAGGCTAGCGGGGGACGGGGCAATGAGCAGTTCTTC	CAISEASGGRGNEQFF
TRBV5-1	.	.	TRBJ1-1	TGCGCCAGCAGCGCAGGGGTTGAAGCTTTCTTT	CASSAGVEAFF
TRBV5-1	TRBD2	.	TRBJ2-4	TGCGCCAGCAGCTTGGTGGGGACTAGCGGGGGACCCAAAAACATTCAGTACTTC	CASSLVGTSGGPKNIQYF
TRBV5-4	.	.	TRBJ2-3	TGTGCCAGCAGCTTGGGCACGTCTGCGCAGTATTTT	CASSLGTSAQYF
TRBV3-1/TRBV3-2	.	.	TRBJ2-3	TGTGCCAGCAGCCCTCTGAATACGGGAGATACGCAGTATTTT	CASSPLNTGDTQYF
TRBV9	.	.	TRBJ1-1	TGTGCCAGCAGCGTGACAGGAAACACTGAAGCTTTCTTT	CASSVTGNTEAFF
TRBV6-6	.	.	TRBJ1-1	TGTGCCAGCAGTTACTTGGACACTGAAGCTTTCTTT	CASSYLDTEAFF
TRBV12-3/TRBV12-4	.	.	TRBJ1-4	TGTGCCAGCAGAGATGGAGGTTTAGAAAAACTGTTTTTT	CASRDGGLEKLFF
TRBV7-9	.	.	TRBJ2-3	TGTGCCAGCAGCCACGCAGATACGCAGTATTTT	CASSHADTQYF
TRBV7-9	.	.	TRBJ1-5	TGTGCCAGCAGCTTAGGTATTCAGCCCCAGCATTTT	CASSLGIQPQHF
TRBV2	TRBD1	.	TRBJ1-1	TGTGCCAGCAGAGATAGACAGGGGGCGAACACTGAAGCTTTCTTT	CASRDRQGANTEAFF
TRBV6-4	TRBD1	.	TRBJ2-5	TGTGCCAGCAGGGACAGGGACAGGCAAGAGACCCAGTACTTC	CASRDRDRQETQYF
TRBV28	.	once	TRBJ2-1	TGTGCCAGCAGTTTATTGGGGGGTCGATACAATGAGCAGTTCTTC	CASSLLGGRYNEQFF
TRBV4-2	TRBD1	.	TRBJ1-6	TGTGCCAGCAGCCAAGGGACAGGGGGCGTAAATAATTCACCCCTCCACTTT	CASSQGTGGVNNSPLHF
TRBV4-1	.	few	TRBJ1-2	TGCGCCAGCAGCCATCGGCAGGGGCGGGGCCCCCTTACAGGCTACACCTTC	CASSHRQGRGPLTGYTF
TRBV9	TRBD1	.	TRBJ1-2	TGTGCCAGCAGCTTGAGTCCCGGGACAGGTTCAGCAGGCTACACCTTC	CASSLSPGTGSAGYTF
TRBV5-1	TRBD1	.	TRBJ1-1	TGCGCCAGCAGCTTCAGGGGGCAGGACACTGAAGCTTTCTTT	CASSFRGQDTEAFF
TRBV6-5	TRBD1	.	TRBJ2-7	TGTGCCAGCAGTCTGACAGGGGAATTGAGCGAGCAGTACTTC	CASSLTGELSEQYF
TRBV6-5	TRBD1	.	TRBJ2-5	TGTGCCAGCAGCCGGACAGGGAAAGAGACCCAGTACTTC	CASSRTGKETQYF
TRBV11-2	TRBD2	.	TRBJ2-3	TGTGCCAGCAGCTTCACTAGCGGGGGGAGGGCAGATACGCAGTATTTT	CASSFTSGGRADTQYF
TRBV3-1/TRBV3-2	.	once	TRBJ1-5	TGTGCCAGCAGCCAGGGAGGTGGAAACAATCAGCCCCAGCATTTT	CASSQGGGNNQPQHF
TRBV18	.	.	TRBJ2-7	TGTGCCAGCTCACGGGAGCAGGGATTTTACGAGCAGTACTTC	CASSREQGFYEQYF
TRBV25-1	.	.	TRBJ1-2	TGTGCCAGCATGGCGGGGAATTATGGCTACACCTTC	CASMAGNYGYTF
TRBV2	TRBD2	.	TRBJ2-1	TGTGCCAGCAGGGGGATCGTAAGGGGTTCCGAGCGGGGAGCCTTCAATGAGCAGTTCTTC	CASRGIVRGSERGAFNEQFF
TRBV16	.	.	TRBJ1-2	TGTGCCAGCAGCCAGCTCGGGGGCTACACCTTC	CASSQLGGYTF
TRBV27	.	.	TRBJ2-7	TGTGCCAGCAGCCCGCCCCCAGGGGACGGCCCCTACGAGCAGTACTTC	CASSPPPGDGPYEQYF
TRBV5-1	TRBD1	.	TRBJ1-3	TGCGCCAGCAGAATCGGACAGGGTAGTCCTGGAAACACCATATATTTT	CASRIGQGSPGNTIYF
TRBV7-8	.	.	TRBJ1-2	TGTGCCAGCAGCAACCGACGGCATGGGGTGGATGGCTACACCTTC	CASSNRRHGVDGYTF
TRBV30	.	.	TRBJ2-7	TGTGCCTGGGCCAGGAGCTCCTACGAGCAGTACTTC	CAWARSSYEQYF
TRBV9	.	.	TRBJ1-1	TGTGCCAGCAGCGTAGGGGCTGCCGCTGAAGCTTTCTTT	CASSVGAAAEAFF
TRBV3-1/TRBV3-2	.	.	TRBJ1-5	TGTGCCAGCAGCCAAGGGGTCCAGCCCCAGCATTTT	CASSQGVQPQHF
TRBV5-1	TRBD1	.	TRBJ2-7	TGCGCCAGCAGCTTTTCGGACAGGGGCCACGAGCAGTACTTC	CASSFSDRGHEQYF
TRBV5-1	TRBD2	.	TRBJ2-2	TGCGCCAGCAGCTCCCCGGGACTAGCGGGGGCCCGAGGCGGGGAGCTGTTTTTT	CASSSPGLAGARGGELFF
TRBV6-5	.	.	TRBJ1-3	TGTGCCAGCAGTCCAGACAGGTTTTCTGGAAACACCATATATTTT	CASSPDRFSGNTIYF
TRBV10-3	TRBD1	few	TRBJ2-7	TGTGCCATCAGTGAGGTGGACAGGAGCTCCTACGAGCAGTACTTC	CAISEVDRSSYEQYF
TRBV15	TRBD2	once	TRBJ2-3	TGTGCCACCAGCAGAGGAACGACTAGCGGGGGCACAGATACGCAGTATTTT	CATSRGTTSGGTDTQYF
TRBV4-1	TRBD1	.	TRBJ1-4	TGCGCCAGCAGCCAAGGGGAACAGGGGAAGGTTACTGAAAAACTGTTTTTT	CASSQGEQGKVTEKLFF
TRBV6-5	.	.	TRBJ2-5	TGTGCCAGCAGCCTACTCTGGCACAGCTCGGAGACCCAGTACTTC	CASSLLWHSSETQYF
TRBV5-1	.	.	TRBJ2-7	TGCGCCAGCAGCCCTGGAGGGGGGTTCCCCTACGAGCAGTACTTC	CASSPGGGFPYEQYF
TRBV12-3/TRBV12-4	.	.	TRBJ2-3	TGTGCCAGCAGCCACACAGATACGCAGTATTTT	CASSHTDTQYF
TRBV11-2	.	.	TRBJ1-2	TGTGCCAGCAGCCCGGGACTTTTACATGGCTACACCTTC	CASSPGLLHGYTF
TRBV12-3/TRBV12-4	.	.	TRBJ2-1	TGTGCCAGCAGTTATCACGAGGAGCAGTTCTTC	CASSYHEEQFF
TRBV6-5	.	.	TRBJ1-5	TGTGCCAGCAGGGGACGCTACGCGGAAGGTCAGCCCCAGCATTTT	CASRGRYAEGQPQHF
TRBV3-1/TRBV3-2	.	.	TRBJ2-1	TGTGCCAGCAGCCAAGCCCCAGGCTACAATGAGCAGTTCTTC	CASSQAPGYNEQFF
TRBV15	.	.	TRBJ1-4	TGTGCCACCAGCATAGGACAGACTGGTAATGAAAAACTGTTTTTT	CATSIGQTGNEKLFF
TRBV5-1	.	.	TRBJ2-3	TGCGCCAGCAGCTTACAGGGACTGGCAACAGATACGCAGTATTTT	CASSLQGLATDTQYF
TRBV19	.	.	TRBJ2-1	TGTGCCAGTAGTACTGCAGGGGTCGGTGAGCAGTTCTTC	CASSTAGVGEQFF
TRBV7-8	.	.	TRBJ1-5	TGTGCCAGCAGCTTAGATGGGAATCAGCCCCAGCATTTT	CASSLDGNQPQHF